This T cell receptor beta chain comes out of a study of cytomegalovirus exposure and HLA in healthy donors. Study-level findings and limits: The only immune exposure information that was available was CMV serostatus.

PCR was performed using 60 Vbeta and 13 Jbeta primers. The data were produced by immunoSEQ multiplex PCR, yet TCRdb's version contains in-frame clones alone and is incomplete. The data show approximately 87,000 clones, approximately 84% seen once. This clone has more than one count but fewer than ten. Its antigen is not known. With 5 bases clipped from V and 5 bases from J, the junction kept 12 bases outside the gene matches. CDR3 size: 15 residues. Germline-derived CDR1 and CDR2 are SEHNR and FQNEAQ (reference sequence). The sample consisted of PBMCs. The source of this sequence is a woman aged 18-29 years in good health and CMV-seropositive. V gene TRBV7-9 combines with J gene TRBJ2-7, with 7 bases identical to TRBD1. The CDR3 nucleotides read TGTGCCAGCAGCATCGTACAGGGGATATACCACGAGCAGTACTTC. Protein: CASSIVQGIYHEQYF.